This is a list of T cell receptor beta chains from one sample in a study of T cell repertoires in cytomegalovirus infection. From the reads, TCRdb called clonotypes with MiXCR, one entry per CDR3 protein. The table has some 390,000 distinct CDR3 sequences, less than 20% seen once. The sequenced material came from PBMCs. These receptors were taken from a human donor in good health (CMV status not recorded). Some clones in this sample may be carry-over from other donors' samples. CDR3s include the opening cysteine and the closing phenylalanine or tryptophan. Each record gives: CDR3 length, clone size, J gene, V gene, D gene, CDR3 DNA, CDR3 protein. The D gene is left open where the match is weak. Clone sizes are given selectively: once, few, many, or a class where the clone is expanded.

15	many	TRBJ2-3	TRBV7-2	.	TGTGCCAGCAGCTTACTCCGGCCGGGGACAGATACGCAGTATTTT	CASSLLRPGTDTQYF
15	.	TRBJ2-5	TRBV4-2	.	TGTGCCAGCAGCCAAGGGGGGGCAGGAGTGGAGACCCAGTACTTC	CASSQGGAGVETQYF
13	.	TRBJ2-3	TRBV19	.	TGTGCCAGTAGTCCCGGGATTCGAGATACGCAGTATTTT	CASSPGIRDTQYF
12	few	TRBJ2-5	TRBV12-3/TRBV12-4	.	TGTGCCAGCAGCCGTCCGCTGGAGACCCAGTACTTC	CASSRPLETQYF
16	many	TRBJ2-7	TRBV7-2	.	TGTGCCAGCAGCCGATCTCTCCCAGGGAGCACCTACGAGCAGTACTTC	CASSRSLPGSTYEQYF
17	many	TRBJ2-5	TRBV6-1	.	TGTGCCAGCAGTGAAGTGAGAAAGGCTTGGACAGCAGAGACCCAGTACTTC	CASSEVRKAWTAETQYF
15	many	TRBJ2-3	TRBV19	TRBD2	TGTGCCAGTAAAGCCCTAGCGGGAGCCCATGGTACGCAGTATTTT	CASKALAGAHGTQYF
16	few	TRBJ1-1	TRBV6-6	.	TGTGCCAGCAGTTACTCGAGGGCGGAAATGAACACTGAAGCTTTCTTT	CASSYSRAEMNTEAFF
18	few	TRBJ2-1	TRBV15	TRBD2	TGTGCCACCAGCAGAAGTACGAGGACTAGCGGGAGCTACAATGAGCAGTTCTTC	CATSRSTRTSGSYNEQFF
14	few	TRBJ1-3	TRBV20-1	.	TGCAGTGCTAGCCAGGGTGAATCTGGAAACACCATATATTTT	CSASQGESGNTIYF
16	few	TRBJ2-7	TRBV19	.	TGTGCCAGTAGTCCAAGGGGAGGCCTCGACTCCTACGAGCAGTACTTC	CASSPRGGLDSYEQYF
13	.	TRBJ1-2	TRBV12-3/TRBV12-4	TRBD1	TGTGCCAGCAGCCGAGGACAGGGGAGTGGCTACACCTTC	CASSRGQGSGYTF
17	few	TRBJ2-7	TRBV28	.	TGTGCCAGCAGTTTAGGAGGAGGGTTCGCCCGCTCCTACGAGCAGTACTTC	CASSLGGGFARSYEQYF
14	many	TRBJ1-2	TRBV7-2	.	TGTGCCAGCAGCCCGTCCACGGCTAACTATGGCTACACCTTC	CASSPSTANYGYTF
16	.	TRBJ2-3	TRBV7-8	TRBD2	TGTGCCAGCAGCTTAGATCCAGCGGGAGGTGAAGATACGCAGTATTTT	CASSLDPAGGEDTQYF
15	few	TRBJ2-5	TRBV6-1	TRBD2	TGTGCCAGCAGTGAAGGAGCGGGAGCGGGAGAGACCCAGTACTTC	CASSEGAGAGETQYF
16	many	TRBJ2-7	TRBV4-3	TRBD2	TGCGCCAGCAGCCAAGAGGGAGGACTAGCGGGAGGAGAGCAGTACTTC	CASSQEGGLAGGEQYF
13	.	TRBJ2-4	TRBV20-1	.	TGCAGTGCTGCACAGGGAGGTTTGCACATTCAGTACTTC	CSAAQGGLHIQYF
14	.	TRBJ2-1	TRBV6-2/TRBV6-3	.	TGTGCCAGCACCGATCCCCTTGTAGCAGGCGAGCAGTTCTTC	CASTDPLVAGEQFF
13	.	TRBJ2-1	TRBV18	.	TGTGCCAGCTCACGACCCAGGGGAGGTGAGCAGTTCTTC	CASSRPRGGEQFF
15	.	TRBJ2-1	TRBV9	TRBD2	TGTGCCAGCAGCGCCGGCGGGGGGGGGAGGGGTGAGCAGTTCTTC	CASSAGGGGRGEQFF
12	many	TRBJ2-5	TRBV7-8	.	TGTGCCAGCGTGGCCACGGGGGAGACCCAGTACTTC	CASVATGETQYF
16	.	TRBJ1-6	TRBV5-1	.	TGCGCCAGCAGCTTGGGCACAGGGTTCTATAATTCACCCCTCCACTTT	CASSLGTGFYNSPLHF
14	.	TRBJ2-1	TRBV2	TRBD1	TGTGCCAGCAGGCAAAGACAGGGGGCATACGAGCAGTTCTTC	CASRQRQGAYEQFF
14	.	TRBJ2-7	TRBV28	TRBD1	TGTGCCAGCAGACCGACAGGGGTGACCTACGAGCAGTACTTC	CASRPTGVTYEQYF
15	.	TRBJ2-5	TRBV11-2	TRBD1	TGTGCCAGCAGCGGCGACAGGGGGGAGCAAGAGACCCAGTACTTC	CASSGDRGEQETQYF
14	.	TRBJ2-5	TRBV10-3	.	TGTGCCACCAGGCCTGGGACACTTCAAGAGACCCAGTACTTC	CATRPGTLQETQYF
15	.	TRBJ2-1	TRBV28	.	TGTGCCAGCAGAAAAACGGGAGTCTCCTACAATGAGCAGTTCTTC	CASRKTGVSYNEQFF
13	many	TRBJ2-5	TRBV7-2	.	TGTGCCAGCAAAAAGGGAGGGGGGGAGACCCAGTACTTC	CASKKGGGETQYF
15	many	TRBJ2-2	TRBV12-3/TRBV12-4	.	TGTGCCAGCAGTTTAGACGACTCAAACACCGGGGAGCTGTTTTTT	CASSLDDSNTGELFF
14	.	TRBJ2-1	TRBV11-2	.	TGTGCCAGCAGCTCCGGACTCCTTTCGAATGAGCAGTTCTTC	CASSSGLLSNEQFF
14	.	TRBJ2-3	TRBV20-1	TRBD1	TGCAGTGCTCGATGGGACAGGGCCTCAGATACGCAGTATTTT	CSARWDRASDTQYF
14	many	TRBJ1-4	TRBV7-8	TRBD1	TGTGCCAGCAGCCCTAGGGGACAGTGGGAAAAACTGTTTTTT	CASSPRGQWEKLFF
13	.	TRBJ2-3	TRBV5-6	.	TGTGCCAGCAGCTTGGGGGCGCCCAATACGCAGTATTTT	CASSLGAPNTQYF
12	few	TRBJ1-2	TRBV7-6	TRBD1	TGTGCCGGAACCCAGGACAGGGGAAGCTACACCTTC	CAGTQDRGSYTF
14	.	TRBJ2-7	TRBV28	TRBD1	TGTGCCAGCAGTTTCTTGTCGACAGGGGATGAGCAGTACTTC	CASSFLSTGDEQYF
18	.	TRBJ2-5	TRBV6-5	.	TGTGCCAGCAGTTACTCATATGGGGCCCCCGGAGGGGAAGAGACCCAGTACTTC	CASSYSYGAPGGEETQYF
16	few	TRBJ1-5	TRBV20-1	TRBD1	TGCAGTGCTAGAGATGGAACGAAGGGGGCAGGACAGCCCCAGCATTTT	CSARDGTKGAGQPQHF
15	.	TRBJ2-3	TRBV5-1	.	TGCGCCAGCAGCTTTAGACGGAGTAGCACAGATACGCAGTATTTT	CASSFRRSSTDTQYF
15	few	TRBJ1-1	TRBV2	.	TGTGCCAGCAGTGAGCTTAGGGTGCTGAACACTGAAGCTTTCTTT	CASSELRVLNTEAFF
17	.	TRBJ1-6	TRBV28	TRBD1	TGTGCCAGCAGCCCCCTTCCAACAGGACAGGGGAGATCACCCCTCCACTTT	CASSPLPTGQGRSPLHF
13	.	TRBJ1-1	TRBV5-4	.	TGTGCCAGCAGCTTGCTCGGGTACACTGAAGCTTTCTTT	CASSLLGYTEAFF
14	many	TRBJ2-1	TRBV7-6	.	TGTGCCAGCAGCTTAGGAGGCGGGGATGATGAGCAGTTCTTC	CASSLGGGDDEQFF
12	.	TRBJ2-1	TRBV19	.	TGTGCCAGTAGTATACAGACGAATGAGCAGTTCTTC	CASSIQTNEQFF
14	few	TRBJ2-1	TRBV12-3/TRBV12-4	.	TGTGCCAGCAGTTTTATAGCGGAGCATAATGAGCAGTTCTTC	CASSFIAEHNEQFF
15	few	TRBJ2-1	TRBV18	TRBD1	TGTGCCAGCTCACCACCGGGGGGACAGGGGAATGAGCAGTTCTTC	CASSPPGGQGNEQFF
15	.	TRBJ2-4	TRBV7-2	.	TGTGCCAGCAGCTTAGGAGGGGCAGCCAAAAACATTCAGTACTTC	CASSLGGAAKNIQYF
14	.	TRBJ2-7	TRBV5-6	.	TGTGCCAGCAGCTTGGTCGGCGACTTCAGCGAGCAGTACTTC	CASSLVGDFSEQYF
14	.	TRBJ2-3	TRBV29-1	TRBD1	TGCAGCGTCGGAAGACAGGGGTCCACAGATACGCAGTATTTT	CSVGRQGSTDTQYF
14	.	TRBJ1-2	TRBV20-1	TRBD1	TGCAGTGCTAGAGAACAGGGGGCATCTTCCGGCTACACCTTC	CSAREQGASSGYTF
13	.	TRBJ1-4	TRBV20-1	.	TGCAGTGCCGTGACAGAGCTACCGGGAAAACTGTTTTTT	CSAVTELPGKLFF
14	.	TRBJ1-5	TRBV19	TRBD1	TGTGCCAGCTCCACGACAGGGTTCAATCAGCCCCAGCATTTT	CASSTTGFNQPQHF
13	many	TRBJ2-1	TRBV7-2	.	TGTGCCAGCAGCTACCGACAGTCTGTTGAGCAGTTCTTC	CASSYRQSVEQFF
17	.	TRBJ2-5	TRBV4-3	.	TGCGCCAGCAGCCAATTCGGGGGACAAAATTGGCAAGAGACCCAGTACTTC	CASSQFGGQNWQETQYF
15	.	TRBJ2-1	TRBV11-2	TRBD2	TGTGCCAGCAGCTCCGGGACTAGCGGGAGGAATGAGCAGTTCTTC	CASSSGTSGRNEQFF
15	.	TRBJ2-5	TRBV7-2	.	TGTGCCAGCAGCCTGACCGGGACGGATCAAGAGACCCAGTACTTC	CASSLTGTDQETQYF
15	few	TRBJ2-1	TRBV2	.	TGTGCCAGCAGTGTGTCGCGGGGAGAGTACAATGAGCAGTTCTTC	CASSVSRGEYNEQFF
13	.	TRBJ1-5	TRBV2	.	TGTGCCAGCAGTGAAGGGGTAGGTCAGCCCCAGCATTTT	CASSEGVGQPQHF
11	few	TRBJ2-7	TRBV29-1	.	TGCAGCGTGGGAAATGAGTACGAGCAGTACTTC	CSVGNEYEQYF
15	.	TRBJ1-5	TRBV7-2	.	TGTGCCAGCAGCTTAGGAGGGAGGTTTGGGCAGCCCCAGCATTTT	CASSLGGRFGQPQHF